One sample yielded the 6 T cell receptor beta chains listed below, sequenced in a study of blood T cell repertoires in COVID-19. Method: immunoSEQ multiplex PCR; TCRdb's copy keeps in-frame clones and lacks some. Of about 240,000 clones in the sample, around 83% were seen once. The sequencing input was peripheral blood. The receptors stem from a woman aged 18 to 35 with acute or convalescent COVID-19.

This chain uses TRBV11-1 with TRBJ2-5; 12 bases line up with TRBD1. CDR3 size: 15 residues. J was trimmed by 5 bases and V by 5 bases; bases with no gene match: 6. Germline V gene data show CDR1 as SGHAT and CDR2 as FQDESV (reference sequence). CDR3 in DNA: TGTGCCAGCAGCCGAGGGACAGGGGGCTTGGAGACCCAGTACTTC. It is translated as CASSRGTGGLETQYF.

The V gene is TRBV6-5, the J gene TRBJ2-5; tentatively, D is TRBD2 (6 bases). CDR1 and CDR2 from the germline V gene are MNHEY and SVGAGI. There are 14 residues in the CDR3. Deletions cut 10 bases from V and 4 bases from J, with 19 bases between. As DNA, the CDR3 is TGTGCCACGCACCAACTCGGACTACCAGAGACCCAGTACTTC. It is translated as CATHQLGLPETQYF.

The V gene is TRBV7-2, the J gene TRBJ2-2; D may be TRBD2 (5 bases). Germline V gives CDR1 SGHTA, CDR2 FQGNSA. The V and J ends lost 4 bases and 2 bases respectively, with 14 bases between them. This CDR3 comprises 16 residues. Written as DNA, the CDR3 is TGTGCCAGCAGCTCAGTCGTAGGGAGAAACACCGGGGAGCTGTTTTTT. It translates to CASSSVVGRNTGELFF. Using reference TRBV7-2 and TRBJ2-2 for the parts outside the CDR3, the full variable domain is GAGVSQSPSNKVTEKGKDVELRCDPISGHTALYWYRQSLGQGLEFLIYFQGNSAPDKSGLPSDRFSAERTGGSVSTLTIQRTQQEDSAVYLCASSSVVGRNTGELFFGEGSRLTVL.

This clone has a single count. The CDR3 bases are TGTGCCAGTAGTATAATCGTCGTGGTAGCGGGAGGGGGCAATGAGCAGTTCTTC. Its protein product is CASSIIVVVAGGGNEQFF. The chain combines TRBV19 with TRBJ2-1; TRBD2 matches 11 bases. The CDR3 sequence is 18 residues long. Losses at the gene ends were 2 bases for V and 6 bases for J; bases not matched to a gene: 12. CDR1 LNHDA and CDR2 SQIVND come from the germline V gene (reference sequence). Variable domain in full (rest from reference TRBV19 and TRBJ2-1): DGGITQSPKYLFRKEGQNVTLSCEQNLNHDAMYWYRQDPGQGLRLIYYSQIVNDFQKGDIAEGYSVSREKKESFPLTVTSAQKNPTAFYLCASSIIVVVAGGGNEQFFGPGTRLTVL.

V and J are TRBV30 and TRBJ1-1, with D maybe TRBD1 (5 bases). The CDR3 spans 13 residues. V lost 7 bases to trimming and J lost 4 bases, with 16 bases between them. Germline-derived CDR1 and CDR2 are GTSNPN and SVGIG (reference sequence). CDR3 sequence reads: CAYSRGLFTEAFF. CDR3 bases: TGTGCCTATAGCCGGGGACTGTTCACTGAAGCTTTCTTT.

The chain has TRBV30 and TRBJ2-7; 8 bases map to TRBD2. Germline-derived CDR1 and CDR2 are GTSNPN and SVGIG (reference sequence). This CDR3 spans 16 amino acids. V was pared by 4 bases and J by 6 bases, with 17 bases of the junction left unmatched. The CDR3 is CAWNPAGGPMMGEQYF. In nucleotides, the CDR3 is TGTGCCTGGAACCCCGCGGGGGGACCGATGATGGGCGAGCAGTACTTC.